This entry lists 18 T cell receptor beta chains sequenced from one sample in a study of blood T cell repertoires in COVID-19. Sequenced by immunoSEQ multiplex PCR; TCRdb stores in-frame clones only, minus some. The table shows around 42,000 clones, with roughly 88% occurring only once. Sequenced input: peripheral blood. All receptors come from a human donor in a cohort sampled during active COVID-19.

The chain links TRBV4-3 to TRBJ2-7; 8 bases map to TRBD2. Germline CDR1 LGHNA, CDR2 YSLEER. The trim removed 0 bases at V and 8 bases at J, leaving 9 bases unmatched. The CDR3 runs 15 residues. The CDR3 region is CASSQDPARGEQQYF. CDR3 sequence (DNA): TGCGCCAGCAGCCAAGATCCGGCGCGGGGGGAGCAGCAGTACTTC.

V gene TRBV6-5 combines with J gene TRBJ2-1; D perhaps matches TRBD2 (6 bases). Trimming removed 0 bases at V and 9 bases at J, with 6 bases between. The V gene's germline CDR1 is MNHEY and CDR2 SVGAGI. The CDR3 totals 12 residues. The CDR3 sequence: CASSYSGGEQFF. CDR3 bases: TGTGCCAGCAGTTACTCGGGGGGTGAGCAGTTCTTC.

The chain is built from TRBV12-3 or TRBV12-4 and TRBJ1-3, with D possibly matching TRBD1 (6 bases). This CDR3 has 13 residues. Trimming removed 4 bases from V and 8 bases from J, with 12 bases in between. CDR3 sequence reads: CASSYRAADTIYF. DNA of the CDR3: TGTGCCAGCAGTTACAGGGCCGCAGACACCATATATTTT.

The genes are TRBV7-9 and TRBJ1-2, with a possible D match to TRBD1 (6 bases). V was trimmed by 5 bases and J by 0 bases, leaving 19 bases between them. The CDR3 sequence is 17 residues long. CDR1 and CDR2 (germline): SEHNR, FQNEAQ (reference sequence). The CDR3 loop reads CASSAWDTRATNYGYTF. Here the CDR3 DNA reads TGTGCCAGCAGCGCTTGGGACACCCGGGCAACTAACTATGGCTACACCTTC.

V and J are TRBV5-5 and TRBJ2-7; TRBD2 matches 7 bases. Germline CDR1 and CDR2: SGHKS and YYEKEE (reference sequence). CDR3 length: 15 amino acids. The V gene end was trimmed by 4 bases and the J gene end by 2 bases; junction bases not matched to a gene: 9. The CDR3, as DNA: TGTGCCAGCAGCCTGGGGGGGGAGGCGACCTACGAGCAGTACTTC. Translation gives CASSLGGEATYEQYF.

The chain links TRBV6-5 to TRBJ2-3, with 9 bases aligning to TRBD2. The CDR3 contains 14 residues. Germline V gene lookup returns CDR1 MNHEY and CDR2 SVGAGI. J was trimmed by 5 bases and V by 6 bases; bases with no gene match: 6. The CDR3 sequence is CASSYRAGGDTQYF. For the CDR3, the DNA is TGTGCCAGCAGCTACCGAGCGGGAGGAGATACGCAGTATTTT.

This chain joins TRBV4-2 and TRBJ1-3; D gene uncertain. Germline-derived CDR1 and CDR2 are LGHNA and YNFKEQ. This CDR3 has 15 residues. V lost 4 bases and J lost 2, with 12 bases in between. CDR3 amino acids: CASSLGGSTGNTIYF. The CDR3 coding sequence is TGTGCCAGCAGCCTCGGCGGTAGTACTGGAAACACCATATATTTT.

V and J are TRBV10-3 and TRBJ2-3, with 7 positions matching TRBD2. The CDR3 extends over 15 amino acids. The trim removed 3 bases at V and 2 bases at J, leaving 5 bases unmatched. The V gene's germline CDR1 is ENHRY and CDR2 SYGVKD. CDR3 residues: CAISEARELTDTQYF. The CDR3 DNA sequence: TGTGCCATCAGTGAAGCGCGGGAGCTCACAGATACGCAGTATTTT.

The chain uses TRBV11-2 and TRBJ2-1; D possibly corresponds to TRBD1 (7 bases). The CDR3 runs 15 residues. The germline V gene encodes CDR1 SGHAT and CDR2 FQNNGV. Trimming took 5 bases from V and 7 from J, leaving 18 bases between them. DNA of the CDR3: TGTGCCAGCAGCACAACATCGACAGGGAGGAATGAGCAGTTCTTC. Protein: CASSTTSTGRNEQFF.

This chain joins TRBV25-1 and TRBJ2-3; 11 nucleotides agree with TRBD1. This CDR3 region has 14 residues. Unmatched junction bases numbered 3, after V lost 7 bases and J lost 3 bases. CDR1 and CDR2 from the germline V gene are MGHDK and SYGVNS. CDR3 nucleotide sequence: TGTGCCAGCACGGACAGGGGGCGGACAGATACGCAGTATTTT. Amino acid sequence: CASTDRGRTDTQYF.

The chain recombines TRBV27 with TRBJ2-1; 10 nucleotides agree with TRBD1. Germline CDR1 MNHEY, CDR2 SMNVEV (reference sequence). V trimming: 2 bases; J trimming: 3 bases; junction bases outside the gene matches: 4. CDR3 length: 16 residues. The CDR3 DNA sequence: TGTGCCAGCAGTTTAGCGACAGGGGGCCACTACAATGAGCAGTTCTTC. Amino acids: CASSLATGGHYNEQFF.

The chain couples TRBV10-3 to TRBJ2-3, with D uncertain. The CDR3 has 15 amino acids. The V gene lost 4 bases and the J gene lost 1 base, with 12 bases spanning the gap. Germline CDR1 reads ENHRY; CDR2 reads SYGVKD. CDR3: CAISALSPGTDTQYF. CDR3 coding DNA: TGTGCCATCAGTGCCTTATCCCCAGGCACAGATACGCAGTATTTT.

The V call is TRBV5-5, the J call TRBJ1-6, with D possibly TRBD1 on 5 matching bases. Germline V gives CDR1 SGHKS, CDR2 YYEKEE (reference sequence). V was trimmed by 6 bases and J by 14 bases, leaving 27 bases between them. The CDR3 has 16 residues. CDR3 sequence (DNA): TGTGCCAGCACACTATCGGACACCCGTCCCGTGAATACCCTCCACTTT. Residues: CASTLSDTRPVNTLHF. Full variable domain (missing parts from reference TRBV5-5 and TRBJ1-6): DAGVTQSPTHLIKTRGQQVTLRCSPISGHKSVSWYQQVLGQGPQFIFQYYEKEERGRGNFPDRFSARQFPNYSSELNVNALLLGDSALYLCASTLSDTRPVNTLHFGNGTRLTVT.

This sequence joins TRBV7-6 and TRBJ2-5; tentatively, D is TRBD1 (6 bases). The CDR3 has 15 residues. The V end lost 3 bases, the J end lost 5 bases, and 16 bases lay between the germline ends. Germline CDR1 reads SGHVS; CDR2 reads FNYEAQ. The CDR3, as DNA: TGTGCCAGCAGCTTGGGTACAGGGTTGGGGGAGACCCAGTACTTC. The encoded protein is CASSLGTGLGETQYF. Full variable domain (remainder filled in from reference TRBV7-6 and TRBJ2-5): GAGVSQSPRYKVTKRGQDVALRCDPISGHVSLYWYRQALGQGPEFLTYFNYEAQQDKSGLPNDRFSAERPEGSISTLTIQRTEQRDSAMYRCASSLGTGLGETQYFGPGTRLLVL.

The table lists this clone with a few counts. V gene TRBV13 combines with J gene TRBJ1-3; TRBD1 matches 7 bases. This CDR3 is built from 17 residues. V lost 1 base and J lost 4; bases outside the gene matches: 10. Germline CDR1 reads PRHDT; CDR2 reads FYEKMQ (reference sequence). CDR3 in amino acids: CASSLDRRQGKGNTIYF. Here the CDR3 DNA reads TGTGCCAGCAGCTTAGATCGACGACAGGGTAAAGGAAACACCATATATTTT. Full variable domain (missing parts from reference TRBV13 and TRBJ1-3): AAGVIQSPRHLIKEKRETATLKCYPIPRHDTVYWYQQGPGQDPQFLISFYEKMQSDKGSIPDRFSAQQFSDYHSELNMSSLELGDSALYFCASSLDRRQGKGNTIYFGEGSWLTVV.

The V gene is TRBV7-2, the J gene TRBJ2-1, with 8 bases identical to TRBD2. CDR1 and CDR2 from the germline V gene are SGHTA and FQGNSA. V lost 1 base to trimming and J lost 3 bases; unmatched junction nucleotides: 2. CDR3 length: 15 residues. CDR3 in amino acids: CASSLEGLVYNEQFF. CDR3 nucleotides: TGTGCCAGCAGCTTAGAGGGACTAGTCTACAATGAGCAGTTCTTC.

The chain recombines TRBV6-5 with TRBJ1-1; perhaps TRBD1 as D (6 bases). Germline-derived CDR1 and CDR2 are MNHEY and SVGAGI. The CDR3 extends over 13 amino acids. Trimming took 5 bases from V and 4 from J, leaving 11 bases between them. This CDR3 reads CASSRPGVTEAFF. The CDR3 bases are TGTGCCAGCAGTCGACCAGGGGTCACTGAAGCTTTCTTT.

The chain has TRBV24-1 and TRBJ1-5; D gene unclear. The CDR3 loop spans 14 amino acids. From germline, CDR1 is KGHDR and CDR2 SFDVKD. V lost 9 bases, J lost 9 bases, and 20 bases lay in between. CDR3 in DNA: TGTGCCACCTTCGCTCTGGGAGAAGGGCGGCCCCAGCATTTT. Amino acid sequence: CATFALGEGRPQHF.